This T cell receptor (beta chain) was identified in a study of T-cell reconstitution after alpha-beta-depleted transplantation in children. Points from the study as a whole: TCRbeta diversity was high at day 60 in some patients (a result of surviving recipient T cells and thymic progenitors). The study reportedly traced alpha-beta T cells about two months after transplant to several hundred expanded graft clones.

The CDR3 has 13 amino acids. V lost 6 bases and J lost 8, with 16 bases in between. Germline CDR1 and CDR2: SNHLY and FYNNEI. The TCRbeta library incorporated unique molecular identifiers. TCRdb processed the PCR reads anew with MiXCR; each CDR3 protein has one entry. The top ten hold 18% of the sample, which has 55,000 to 90,000 distinct CDR3 sequences, around 4.7% seen once. Many counts were recorded for this clonotype. Its antigen is undetermined. This TCR came from a boy under three years old who had a stem cell transplant for acute myeloid leukemia, so the T cells may come from the graft donor. V and J are TRBV2 and TRBJ1-2; perhaps TRBD1 as D (5 bases). The sample consisted of PBMCs, mostly from graft donor cells, taken 180 days after TCRalphabeta/CD19-depleted stem cell transplant. The CDR3 DNA follows: TGTGCCAGCAGCGAAAGGGCAGGGCCCGGCTACACCTTC. It is translated as CASSERAGPGYTF.